Listed below are T cell receptor beta chains from one sample, sequenced in a study of PD-1 blockade in classical Hodgkin lymphoma. Here immunoSEQ multiplex PCR was the method, and the copy in TCRdb shows in-frame clones only, minus some. Found here are under 30,000 clones, 85% of them singletons; the top ten hold 2% to 3%. The source was CD4+ T cells from blood, collected at baseline. These receptors were taken from a human donor with classical Hodgkin lymphoma. CDR3s include the opening cysteine and the closing phenylalanine or tryptophan. A D gene is named only where the DNA matches it firmly. Not every row has a clone size; where given, it reads once, few, many or a size class.

clone_size	d_call	v_call	j_call	cdr3_aa	cdr3_nt
NA	NA	TRBV19	TRBJ1-1	CASTVSGTANTEAFF	TGTGCCAGTACCGTATCAGGGACGGCTAACACTGAAGCTTTCTTT
once	NA	TRBV30	TRBJ1-5	CAWSEGTRRYQPQHF	TGTGCCTGGAGCGAGGGGACTCGGAGGTATCAGCCCCAGCATTTT
NA	NA	TRBV5-1	TRBJ2-5	CASSRERLETQYF	TGCGCCAGCAGCCGGGAGAGGTTAGAGACCCAGTACTTC
NA	TRBD1	TRBV5-5	TRBJ2-3	CASSWDRTTDTQYF	TGTGCCAGCAGCTGGGACAGGACCACAGATACGCAGTATTTT
NA	NA	TRBV2	TRBJ1-2	CASSERWGQGGYTF	TGTGCCAGCAGTGAAAGGTGGGGGCAGGGTGGCTACACCTTC
NA	NA	TRBV14	TRBJ1-1	CASSQDPTGREKAFF	TGTGCCAGCAGCCAGGATCCAACCGGGAGGGAAAAAGCTTTCTTT
few	TRBD2	TRBV5-1	TRBJ2-2	CASSRGASGTTGELFF	TGCGCCAGCAGCCGGGGAGCTAGCGGGACAACCGGGGAGCTGTTTTTT
few	NA	TRBV28	TRBJ2-2	CAAVEVNTGELFF	TGTGCCGCCGTCGAGGTGAACACCGGGGAGCTGTTTTTT
once	NA	TRBV5-8	TRBJ1-2	CASSFGAVANYGYTF	TGTGCCAGCAGCTTTGGGGCGGTAGCTAACTATGGCTACACCTTC
NA	TRBD1	TRBV4-3	TRBJ2-7	CASSHDPGQGYEQYF	TGCGCCAGCAGCCACGATCCGGGACAGGGGTACGAGCAGTACTTC
NA	NA	TRBV2	TRBJ2-3	CASGELGPDTQYF	TGTGCCAGCGGCGAACTGGGTCCAGATACGCAGTATTTT